One TCR beta chain is described in this entry. This specimen comes from a study of cytomegalovirus exposure and HLA in healthy donors. A multiplex PCR was run with 60 Vbeta primers and 13 Jbeta primers. Measured with immunoSEQ multiplex PCR; TCRdb has only the in-frame clones, and not every one. The sample yields fewer than 200,000 clones, less than 85% seen once. Sample: PBMCs. The source is a male donor in good health and CMV-seronegative.

The CDR3, as DNA: TGTGCCAGCAGTACGGGACAGGGTGGAAATGAGCAGTTCTTC. This sequence encodes CASSTGQGGNEQFF. This chain joins TRBV7-4 and TRBJ2-1, with TRBD1 identical over 9 bases. J gave up 7 bases and V 6 bases, and 7 bases lay outside the gene matches. Germline V gene sequence: CDR1 SGHVT, CDR2 SQSDAQ. The CDR3 has 14 residues.